This passage covers 32 T cell receptor beta chains from one sample sequenced in a study of OX40 agonist ivuxolimab in advanced cancers. Data came from immunoSEQ multiplex PCR; TCRdb stores just in-frame clones and leaves some out. The data contain tens of thousands of clones, around 90% of them singletons. The source material was CD4+ or CD8+ T cells sorted from blood, sampled in a trial of the OX40 agonist ivuxolimab. The receptors stem from an adult with an advanced solid tumor such as melanoma, head and neck, liver or kidney cancer.

This chain uses TRBV21-1 with TRBJ1-4. TRBV21-1 is marked as a pseudogene. The CDR3 is made up of 20 amino acids. CDR3 region: CASSKIRGGPRRIKRKKLFF. The CDR3 DNA follows: TGTGCCAGCAGCAAGATTCGGGGGGGACCGCGACGGATCAAACGGAAAAAACTGTTTTTT.

The chain carries TRBV9 and TRBJ2-7, with 8 bases identical to TRBD1. In germline, CDR1 is SGDLS, CDR2 YYNGEE. The V segment lost 0 bases and the J segment 2 bases; nucleotides outside the gene matches: 10. The CDR3 runs to 17 residues. As DNA, the CDR3 is TGTGCCAGCAGCGTAGGCCTCGGACAGGGCGAAACCTACGAGCAGTACTTC. This translates into CASSVGLGQGETYEQYF.

The V and J genes are TRBV30 and TRBJ1-1; D unclear. Trimming pared 1 base from V and 1 base from J, leaving 7 bases between. The germline gives CDR1 GTSNPN, CDR2 SVGIG (reference sequence). This CDR3 has 13 residues. The CDR3 nucleotides are TGTGCCTGGAGTGAGTATAGGAACACTGAAGCTTTCTTT. This sequence encodes CAWSEYRNTEAFF.

The chain recombines TRBV5-8 with TRBJ1-1; 9 bases are a match to TRBD1. The CDR3 contains 16 residues. Germline V lookup: CDR1 SGHTS, CDR2 YDEGEE. The trim removed 2 bases at V and 4 bases at J, leaving 9 bases unmatched. The CDR3 sequence is CASSFPNRGRLTEAFF. The CDR3 region has the DNA TGTGCCAGCAGCTTCCCCAACAGGGGGCGTCTCACTGAAGCTTTCTTT.

The rearrangement links TRBV11-3 to TRBJ2-7, with D maybe TRBD1 (6 bases). From germline, CDR1 is SGHNT and CDR2 YENEEA. This CDR3 region has 14 residues. The V and J ends lost 1 base and 6 bases respectively, with 13 bases between them. This CDR3 reads CASSLAGESGEQYF. The CDR3 region has the DNA TGTGCCAGCAGCTTAGCAGGGGAGTCGGGCGAGCAGTACTTC.

The genes are TRBV27 and TRBJ1-2; 9 nucleotides agree with TRBD1. This CDR3 contains 15 residues. Germline CDR1 MNHEY, CDR2 SMNVEV (reference sequence). V shed 8 bases, J shed 4 bases, and the junction held 11 bases outside the gene matches. The CDR3 sequence: CASGPARQGGYGYTF. The CDR3 DNA follows: TGTGCCAGCGGCCCGGCCCGACAGGGGGGCTATGGCTACACCTTC.

The CDR3 is CASSLGSGYATNEKLFF. The CDR3 bases are TGTGCCAGCAGCTTAGGGTCGGGCTATGCAACTAATGAAAAACTGTTTTTT. The chain joins TRBV7-2 to TRBJ1-4; D remains unclear. Germline assignment: CDR1 SGHTA and CDR2 FQGNSA. Trimming pared 1 base from V and 0 bases from J, leaving 12 bases between. The CDR3 covers 17 residues.

This clone was counted once. The chain has TRBV18 and TRBJ2-5; 11 nucleotides agree with TRBD2. CDR1 is KGHSH, CDR2 LQKENI, per germline. The ends lost 3 bases at V and 3 bases at J; junction bases unmatched: 9. The CDR3 totals 17 residues. The CDR3 DNA sequence: TGTGCCAGCTCACCCATACCCGGGACTAGCGGCAAAGAGACCCAGTACTTC. This encodes CASSPIPGTSGKETQYF.

The V call is TRBV7-2, the J call TRBJ1-2; D gene unclear. V was pared by 5 bases and J by 3 bases, with 10 bases between. Germline V gene data show CDR1 as SGHTA and CDR2 as FQGNSA. This CDR3 is built from 13 residues. DNA for the CDR3: TGTGCCAGCAGCCCCAATGGCTACTATGGCTACACCTTC. Translation: CASSPNGYYGYTF.

This chain connects TRBV29-1 to TRBJ1-1; 7 bases fit TRBD1. This CDR3 spans 14 amino acids. The junction had 8 bases not matched to a gene; V was cut back by 6 bases and J by 1 base. Germline V CDR1 and CDR2: SQVTM, ANQGSEA. The CDR3 protein is CSVPVQGGNTEAFF. Here the CDR3 DNA reads TGCAGCGTGCCTGTTCAGGGGGGGAACACTGAAGCTTTCTTT.

V is TRBV4-2 and J is TRBJ1-3; TRBD1 matches 10 bases. CDR3 length: 18 amino acids. V gave up 4 bases and J gave up 2 bases; unmatched junction bases: 11. Germline V gene data show CDR1 as LGHNA and CDR2 as YNFKEQ. The CDR3 here is CASSLEVRDRGAGNTIYF. The CDR3 DNA reads TGTGCCAGCAGCCTCGAGGTCCGGGACAGGGGAGCTGGAAACACCATATATTTT.

The chain links TRBV6-6 to TRBJ2-6, with TRBD1 matching 9 bases. The CDR3 is made up of 15 amino acids. Germline-derived CDR1 and CDR2 are MNHNY and SVGAGI (reference sequence). Germline trimming cut 5 bases from V and 2 bases from J; bases unmatched to any gene: 1. The CDR3 coding sequence is TGTGCCAGCAGTGGGGACAGGGCTGGGGCCAACGTCCTGACTTTC. Its translation is CASSGDRAGANVLTF.

The chain uses TRBV7-9 and TRBJ2-5, with TRBD1 identical over 8 bases. The CDR3 runs to 15 residues. The V gene end was trimmed by 3 bases and the J gene end by 4 bases; junction bases not matched to a gene: 7. Germline V gives CDR1 SEHNR, CDR2 FQNEAQ (reference sequence). The DNA of the CDR3 is TGTGCCAGCAGCTTCGACCAGGGGGCCGGAGAGACCCAGTACTTC. This sequence encodes CASSFDQGAGETQYF.

Of note for this clone: In the same sample, other DNA sequences code for this CDR3. The chain is built from TRBV28 and TRBJ1-3; 11 positions agree with TRBD1. In germline, CDR1 is MDHEN, CDR2 SYDVKM. This CDR3 has 14 amino acids. V was pared by 6 bases and J by 10 bases, with 8 bases of the junction left unmatched. The DNA of the CDR3 is TGTGCCAGCAGAGGACAGGGGGCGAGTAATACCATATATTTT. Amino acid sequence: CASRGQGASNTIYF.

The chain uses TRBV10-3 and TRBJ2-3, with unresolved D. The germline gives CDR1 ENHRY, CDR2 SYGVKD. The CDR3 has 12 residues. Trimming shortened V by 6 bases and J by 4 bases, and 8 bases separated the two germline ends. In DNA, the CDR3 is TGTGCCATCAGGACCCAGGCAGATACGCAGTATTTT. This gives the protein CAIRTQADTQYF.

This chain joins TRBV6-5 and TRBJ2-3; D remains unclear. Germline V CDR1 and CDR2: MNHEY, SVGAGI. This CDR3 is 12 amino acids long. V dropped 5 bases and J dropped 9 bases, with 12 bases sitting between them. The CDR3 region has the DNA TGTGCCAGCAGTCAGAATAGTGGCACGCAGTATTTT. Translation: CASSQNSGTQYF.

The chain links TRBV4-3 to TRBJ2-5, with 7 bases fitting TRBD2. CDR1 and CDR2 (germline): LGHNA, YSLEER. This CDR3 contains 15 residues. With V trimmed by 0 bases and J by 4 bases, 5 bases remained unmatched. CDR3 amino acids: CASSQERAGVETQYF. CDR3 DNA sequence: TGCGCCAGCAGCCAAGAGAGGGCGGGGGTAGAGACCCAGTACTTC.

V and J are TRBV30 and TRBJ1-5; D not certain. CDR3 length: 13 amino acids. V lost 0 bases, J lost 4 bases, and 7 bases lay in between. From germline, CDR1 is GTSNPN and CDR2 SVGIG (reference sequence). The CDR3 region has the DNA TGTGCCTGGAGTGTAGGTAGAAATCAGCCCCAGCATTTT. Its translation is CAWSVGRNQPQHF.

V and J are TRBV14 and TRBJ1-2, with no clear D. The CDR3 extends over 18 amino acids. Germline assignment: CDR1 SGHDN and CDR2 FVKESK. V lost 4 bases, J lost 6 bases, and 27 bases lay in between. The CDR3 sequence: CASSRGREFLRVLNGYTF. The CDR3 DNA reads as TGTGCCAGCAGCCGCGGCCGAGAATTTCTAAGGGTTCTGAATGGCTACACCTTC. The variable domain in full, with the rest retrieved from reference TRBV14 and TRBJ1-2, is EAGVTQFPSHSVIEKGQTVTLRCDPISGHDNLYWYRRVMGKEIKFLLHFVKESKQDESGMPNNRFLAERTGGTYSTLKVQPAELEDSGVYFCASSRGREFLRVLNGYTFGSGTRLTVV.

This chain links TRBV18 with TRBJ1-1, with D perhaps TRBD1 (5 bases). Germline lookup yields CDR1 KGHSH and CDR2 LQKENI. The V end lost 6 bases, the J end lost 0 bases, and 14 bases lay between the germline ends. This CDR3 is 15 amino acids long. This CDR3 reads CASSPRQLMNTEAFF. The DNA for the CDR3 is TGTGCCAGCTCGCCAAGACAGTTAATGAACACTGAAGCTTTCTTT. Using reference TRBV18 and TRBJ1-1 for the parts outside the CDR3, the full variable domain is NAGVMQNPRHLVRRRGQEARLRCSPMKGHSHVYWYRQLPEEGLKFMVYLQKENIIDESGMPKERFSAEFPKEGPSILRIQQVVRGDSAAYFCASSPRQLMNTEAFFGQGTRLTVV.

This chain uses TRBV6-6 with TRBJ2-3; D call uncertain. V was cut by 2 bases and J by 2 bases, with 5 bases left in between. The CDR3 length is 13 residues. The V gene's germline CDR1 is MNHNY and CDR2 SVGAGI (reference sequence). The CDR3 region has the DNA TGTGCCAGCAGTTACGACCTCACAGATACGCAGTATTTT. It yields the protein CASSYDLTDTQYF.

The chain has TRBV7-3 and TRBJ2-5, with 11 nucleotides matching TRBD1. J lost 4 bases, V lost 1 base, and 11 bases had no gene match. Germline values: CDR1 SGHTA, CDR2 FQGTGA. This CDR3 is built from 18 residues. CDR3 amino acids: CASSLKAPGTGGLETQYF. The CDR3 bases are TGTGCCAGCAGCTTAAAAGCCCCCGGGACAGGGGGTTTAGAGACCCAGTACTTC.

This chain connects TRBV7-9 to TRBJ2-1; D is possibly TRBD2 (6 bases). Trimming took 4 bases from V and 7 from J, leaving 23 bases between them. The length of the CDR3 is 17 residues. Germline V gene lookup returns CDR1 SEHNR and CDR2 FQNEAQ (reference sequence). The CDR3 sequence: CASSSRRGSGTYNEQFF. The CDR3, as DNA: TGTGCCAGCAGCTCCCGAAGGGGTAGCGGAACGTATAATGAGCAGTTCTTC. The whole variable domain, filled in from reference TRBV7-9 and TRBJ2-1, reads DTGVSQNPRHKITKRGQNVTFRCDPISEHNRLYWYRQTLGQGPEFLTYFQNEAQLEKSRLLSDRFSAERPKGSFSTLEIQRTEQGDSAMYLCASSSRRGSGTYNEQFFGPGTRLTVL.

This clone was seen once. CDR3 protein: CATSRGGFEQYF. The CDR3 DNA follows: TGTGCCACCAGCAGAGGAGGATTCGAGCAGTACTTC. The genes are TRBV15 and TRBJ2-7; the D is unclear. V dropped 1 base and J dropped 6 bases, with 7 bases sitting between them. CDR3 length: 12 amino acids. CDR1 is LNHNV and CDR2 is YYDKDF in the germline V gene (reference sequence).

This rearrangement joins TRBV11-3 to TRBJ1-5, with unresolved D. The CDR3 totals 14 residues. Germline V lookup: CDR1 SGHNT, CDR2 YENEEA. With 5 bases removed from V and 3 bases from J, the gap between germline ends came to 11 bases. CDR3 in amino acids: CASSQGLDNQPQHF. The CDR3 region has the DNA TGTGCCAGCAGCCAAGGACTCGACAATCAGCCCCAGCATTTT.

This clone has only a few counts. The V call is TRBV11-3, the J call TRBJ1-5; tentatively, D is TRBD1 (6 bases). CDR1 is SGHNT, CDR2 YENEEA, per germline. Deletions cut 1 base from V and 2 bases from J, with 21 bases between. The length of the CDR3 is 19 residues. The CDR3, as DNA: TGTGCCAGCAGCTTAGTTACCTTTTACAGGGTTGACGGCAATCAGCCCCAGCATTTT. It specifies CASSLVTFYRVDGNQPQHF.

CDR3 sequence reads: CASSWTSSAKNIQYF. In DNA form, the CDR3 reads TGTGCCAGCAGTTGGACTAGCTCGGCCAAAAACATTCAGTACTTC. The chain has TRBV6-1 and TRBJ2-4, with TRBD2 identical over 8 bases. V was pared by 5 bases and J by 1 base, with 4 bases of the junction left unmatched. In germline, CDR1 is MNHNS, CDR2 SASEGT. This CDR3 is 15 amino acids long.

V gene TRBV9 combines with J gene TRBJ2-3; 7 bases agree with TRBD2. After removal of 0 bases from V and 5 bases from J, the junction contained 6 bases not matched to a gene. The CDR3 consists of 15 residues. The germline CDR1 and CDR2 sequences are SGDLS and YYNGEE. The chain's CDR3 is CASSVVTGGLDTQYF. CDR3 DNA sequence: TGTGCCAGCAGCGTAGTAACGGGGGGTTTAGATACGCAGTATTTT. Supplemented by reference TRBV9 and TRBJ2-3, the full variable domain reads DSGVTQTPKHLITATGQRVTLRCSPRSGDLSVYWYQQSLDQGLQFLIQYYNGEERAKGNILERFSAQQFPDLHSELNLSSLELGDSALYFCASSVVTGGLDTQYFGPGTRLTVL.

This chain joins TRBV15 and TRBJ1-3; 7 bases are a match to TRBD1. The CDR3 loop spans 15 amino acids. J lost 4 bases, V lost 5 bases, and 8 bases had no gene match. From germline, CDR1 is LNHNV and CDR2 YYDKDF (reference sequence). The CDR3 coding sequence is TGTGCCACCAGCGCCCGACAGGGAACAGGAAACACCATATATTTT. It yields the protein CATSARQGTGNTIYF.

V usage is TRBV5-6 and J usage is TRBJ2-3, with D perhaps matching TRBD1 or TRBD2 (5 bases each). The CDR3 extends over 15 amino acids. Germline CDR1 reads SGHDT; CDR2 reads YYEEEE. The ends were cut back, 4 bases at V and 0 bases at J, with 12 bases in the middle. The CDR3: CASSPWGRSTDTQYF. CDR3 sequence (DNA): TGTGCCAGCAGCCCTTGGGGGAGAAGCACAGATACGCAGTATTTT.

On this clone: Other DNA sequences from this sample encode an identical CDR3 as well. The rearrangement joins TRBV6-1 to TRBJ1-5, with D unresolved. The germline V gene has CDR1 MNHNS and CDR2 SASEGT. This CDR3 has 11 amino acids. The ends were cut back, 3 bases at V and 4 bases at J, with 1 base in the middle. The CDR3: CASSENQPQHF. The CDR3 bases are TGTGCCAGCAGTGAGAATCAGCCCCAGCATTTT.

The rearrangement uses TRBV2 and TRBJ1-2; D uncertain. The CDR3 spans 15 residues. Trimming left V 1 base short and J 4 bases short, with 13 bases between. The V gene's germline CDR1 is SNHLY and CDR2 FYNNEI. The CDR3 nucleotides read TGTGCCAGCAGTGAAGGAGGACGGCTCGTCTATGGCTACACCTTC. It encodes CASSEGGRLVYGYTF.